This is a list of T cell receptor beta chains from one sample in a study of regulatory T cells in long-lasting Graves disease. One entry per CDR3 protein, called by TCRdb with MiXCR from the multiplex PCR reads. The sample lists hundreds of thousands of distinct CDR3 sequences, approximately 15% seen once, with roughly 18% in the top ten. These sequences were also reported in another study, on T cells in Graves' hyperthyroidism and ophthalmopathy.

This specimen consisted of peripheral blood mononuclear cells (PBMCs), obtained at new diagnosis, from a patient treated with antithyroid drugs. The receptors shown here come from a woman under 40 with Graves disease. Each CDR3 is given with its conserved first and last residue. D genes are given only for firm matches. Some rows have no size entry. The others give once, few or many, or a class for an expanded clone.

TRBJ1-1,TRBV6-4,TRBD1,.,TGTGTCAGCAGTGACAGGGGCTGGGACACTGAAGCTTTCTTT,CVSSDRGWDTEAFF
TRBJ2-1,TRBV3-1,.,few,TGTGCCAGCAGCCGAGGTAGCGCGAATGAGCAGTTCTTC,CASSRGSANEQFF
TRBJ1-2,TRBV7-3,.,many,TGTGCCAGCAGCCCCCCCGGACAGAGTAACTATGGCTACACCTTC,CASSPPGQSNYGYTF
TRBJ2-3,TRBV6-2/TRBV6-3,.,many,TGTGCCAGCAGTTACCGGACTGGGTATACGCAGTATTTT,CASSYRTGYTQYF
TRBJ1-6,TRBV18,.,.,TGTGCCAGCTCAACGCAGGAGTATAATTCACCCCTCCACTTT,CASSTQEYNSPLHF
TRBJ2-7,TRBV27,.,many,TGTGCCAGCAGTTGGAAGCGGGACAACTACGAGCAGTACTTC,CASSWKRDNYEQYF
TRBJ2-4,TRBV10-1,.,.,TGCGCCAGCACACACGGGACTCACATTCAGTACTTC,CASTHGTHIQYF
TRBJ2-7,TRBV5-1,TRBD2,few,TGCGCCAGCAGCTTTTACCGCGGGGGAGGTGACGAGCAGTACTTC,CASSFYRGGGDEQYF
TRBJ1-6,TRBV20-1,TRBD1,many,TGCAGTGCCAAACAGGGGGACGGTTCACCCCTCCACTTT,CSAKQGDGSPLHF
TRBJ1-1,TRBV27,.,.,TGTGCCAGCAGTTTTGTTGGCATCGAGAGGGGCACTGAAGCTTTCTTT,CASSFVGIERGTEAFF
TRBJ2-2,TRBV7-3,TRBD1,few,TGTGCCAGCAGCTATACAGGGGGCGCGATATTCGGGGAGCTGTTTTTT,CASSYTGGAIFGELFF
TRBJ1-5,TRBV3-1,.,few,TGTGCCAGCAGCCAAGAAGGTTTAGCCCAGCATTTT,CASSQEGLAQHF
TRBJ2-7,TRBV6-5,TRBD1,many,TGTGCCAGCAGTTCCCTTCCGGGACAGGGTCCCTACGAGCAGTACTTC,CASSSLPGQGPYEQYF
TRBJ1-1,TRBV5-6,.,many,TGTGCCAGCAGCTGGCAGGACACGAACACTGAAGCTTTCTTT,CASSWQDTNTEAFF
TRBJ2-2,TRBV5-1,.,few,TGCGCCAGCCGTTTCCTGACCTACACCGGGGAGCTGTTTTTT,CASRFLTYTGELFF
TRBJ1-1,TRBV29-1,.,many,TGCAGCGTCAAGGCGAGCCTGAACACTGGAGCTTTCTTT,CSVKASLNTGAFF
TRBJ1-3,TRBV5-1,.,few,TGCGCCAGCAGCCTCCTTGCGGGATCGCAGACCATATATTTT,CASSLLAGSQTIYF
TRBJ2-3,TRBV20-1,TRBD2,many,TGCAGTGCTACCCGGACTAGCGCAGATACGCAGTATTTT,CSATRTSADTQYF
TRBJ2-1,TRBV5-5,.,.,TGTGCCAGCAGAAGGGGCAGGGGCAACTACAATGAGCAGTTCTTC,CASRRGRGNYNEQFF
TRBJ2-1,TRBV12-3/TRBV12-4,.,many,TGTGCCAGCAGTTTAACGATCGGTGTCATGTTGAATGAGCAGTTCTTC,CASSLTIGVMLNEQFF
TRBJ1-3,TRBV6-9,.,few,TGTGCCAGCAGTTTCGCCCGTAGCTCTGGAAACACCATATATTTT,CASSFARSSGNTIYF
TRBJ2-1,TRBV12-3/TRBV12-4,.,.,TGTGCCAGCAGTTCAGGAGCGCCGTACAATGAGCAGTTCTTC,CASSSGAPYNEQFF
TRBJ2-1,TRBV28,TRBD1,.,TGTGCCAGCATCTCGGACAGGGTATCCTACAATGAGCAGTTCTTC,CASISDRVSYNEQFF
TRBJ1-5,TRBV3-1,.,.,TGTGCCAGCAGCCAAGCCCTCGGTCCCAATCAGCCCCAGCATTTT,CASSQALGPNQPQHF
TRBJ2-2,TRBV5-1,TRBD2,few,TGCGCCAGCAAGTGGATTAGCGGGAGTCCCGGAGGCGGGGAGCTGTTTTTT,CASKWISGSPGGGELFF
TRBJ1-3,TRBV2,.,.,TGTGCCAGCAGCGAAACGGCGCCCAGGGGCGCTAGAAACACCATATATTTT,CASSETAPRGARNTIYF
TRBJ1-1,TRBV6-2/TRBV6-3,.,many,TGTGCCAGCATAAGAGGTTTGACTGAAGCTTTCTTT,CASIRGLTEAFF
TRBJ2-2,TRBV2,.,many,TGTGCCAGCCGTGAGAGGTTGGGCACCGGGGAGCTGTTTTTT,CASRERLGTGELFF